The 30 T cell receptor beta chains presented below share a single source sample, sequenced in a study of T cells in Graves' hyperthyroidism and ophthalmopathy. Researchers amplified the TCR beta CDR3 regions from RNA transcripts. The study used the HTBI primer set for a first-round RT-PCR of the TCR CDR3. Each CDR3 protein is one row after TCRdb ran MiXCR on the multiplex PCR reads. The top ten clones hold less than 4.5% of a sample with hundreds of thousands of distinct CDR3 sequences, roughly 17% of them seen once. Source material: blood. The receptors were sampled from a young woman with Graves' hyperthyroidism.

The chain recombines TRBV28 with TRBJ2-7; TRBD2 matches 15 bases. Germline CDR1 reads MDHEN; CDR2 reads SYDVKM. This CDR3 spans 15 amino acids. V trimming: 6 bases; J trimming: 6 bases; junction bases outside the gene matches: 6. CDR3 bases: TGTGCCAGCAGATATGGGACTAGCGGGAGGACCGAGCAGTACTTC. It is translated as CASRYGTSGRTEQYF.

The chain links TRBV29-1 to TRBJ1-3; D is possibly TRBD1 (5 bases). This CDR3 has 15 residues. V lost 7 bases, J lost 0 bases, and 16 bases lay in between. Germline CDR1 and CDR2: SQVTM and ANQGSEA. The DNA of the CDR3 is TGCAGCGCCGGGGGGACTTCCAGCTCTGGAAACACCATATATTTT. Translated: CSAGGTSSSGNTIYF.

The V and J genes are TRBV7-2 and TRBJ2-1; 7 positions match TRBD2. This CDR3 spans 14 amino acids. J gave up 10 bases and V 9 bases, and 15 bases lay outside the gene matches. CDR1 is SGHTA and CDR2 is FQGNSA in the germline V gene. The DNA for the CDR3 is TGTGCCAGTATTAGCACTGCGGGAGTAAGGGAGCAGTTCTTC. Its translation is CASISTAGVREQFF. Combining the CDR3 with reference TRBV7-2 and TRBJ2-1 gives the whole variable domain GAGVSQSPSNKVTEKGKDVELRCDPISGHTALYWYRQSLGQGLEFLIYFQGNSAPDKSGLPSDRFSAERTGGSVSTLTIQRTQQEDSAVYLCASISTAGVREQFFGPGTRLTVL.

Only a few counts were recorded for this clonotype. This rearrangement joins TRBV5-1 to TRBJ2-2; D possibly uses TRBD1 or TRBD2 (5 bases each). The CDR3 is made up of 15 amino acids. The V gene's germline CDR1 is SGHRS and CDR2 YFSETQ. V was shortened by 4 bases and J by 4 bases, with 14 bases between the two germline ends. The CDR3 protein is CASSDGTLGTGELFF. In DNA, the CDR3 is TGCGCCAGCAGCGACGGGACGCTCGGCACCGGGGAGCTGTTTTTT.

This rearrangement joins TRBV19 to TRBJ1-6; 9 bases agree with TRBD1. This CDR3 comprises 13 residues. Per germline, CDR1 LNHDA and CDR2 SQIVND (reference sequence). Unmatched junction bases numbered 10, after V lost 9 bases and J lost 13 bases. The DNA of the CDR3 is TGTGCCAGCATGGACAGGGGCTTTGCGCCCCTCCACTTT. Its translation: CASMDRGFAPLHF.

In this sample, this clonotype turned up many times. This sequence joins TRBV6-1 and TRBJ2-1; either TRBD1 or TRBD2 may supply D (5 bases each). The CDR3 contains 14 residues. Trimming removed 9 bases from V and 6 bases from J, with 18 bases in between. Per the germline V gene, CDR1 is MNHNS and CDR2 is SASEGT. The CDR3 DNA sequence: TGTGCCAGTCAAGGGGAGACGGCAAGCAATGAGCAGTTCTTC. Encoded protein: CASQGETASNEQFF.

This rearrangement joins TRBV9 to TRBJ2-1, with 7 bases identical to TRBD1. The germline CDR1 and CDR2 sequences are SGDLS and YYNGEE. The V and J ends lost 0 bases and 5 bases, in that order; junction bases with no gene match: 5. This CDR3 spans 15 amino acids. The chain's CDR3 is CASSVVGTVDNEQFF. The CDR3 region has the DNA TGTGCCAGCAGCGTAGTTGGGACAGTAGACAATGAGCAGTTCTTC.

This clonotype was counted ten times or more. This chain uses TRBV28 with TRBJ1-1; D remains unclear. The CDR3 covers 14 residues. Looked up from germline, CDR1 is MDHEN and CDR2 is SYDVKM. V dropped 6 bases and J dropped 0 bases, with 11 bases sitting between them. The CDR3 loop reads CASRQDGMNTEAFF. The CDR3 nucleotides are TGTGCCAGCAGACAAGACGGGATGAACACTGAAGCTTTCTTT.

This clonotype was seen repeatedly, ten times or more. The chain recombines TRBV5-1 with TRBJ2-7; D perhaps matches TRBD1 (5 bases). From germline, CDR1 is SGHRS and CDR2 YFSETQ. The CDR3 runs 14 residues. Between the trimmed V and J ends, which lost 0 bases and 6 bases, there was a span of 13 bases. The CDR3: CASSLVGQGGEQYF. In nucleotides, the CDR3 is TGCGCCAGCAGCTTGGTCGGGCAGGGCGGCGAGCAGTACTTC. Full variable domain (remainder filled in from reference TRBV5-1 and TRBJ2-7): KAGVTQTPRYLIKTRGQQVTLSCSPISGHRSVSWYQQTPGQGLQFLFEYFSETQRNKGNFPGRFSGRQFSNSRSEMNVSTLELGDSALYLCASSLVGQGGEQYFGPGTRLTVT.

The V call is TRBV9, the J call TRBJ2-7; TRBD2 is a possible D gene (6 bases). V lost 4 bases to trimming and J lost 1 base, with 15 bases between them. The germline gives CDR1 SGDLS, CDR2 YYNGEE. This CDR3 has 15 residues. CDR3 loop: CASSPAGSGSYEQYF. For the CDR3, the DNA is TGTGCCAGCAGCCCCGCGGGTAGCGGTTCCTACGAGCAGTACTTC.

V is TRBV7-6 and J is TRBJ1-4; D possibly corresponds to TRBD1 (5 bases). The CDR3 consists of 13 residues. V was shortened by 1 base and J by 5 bases, with 5 bases between the two germline ends. The V gene's germline CDR1 is SGHVS and CDR2 FNYEAQ. CDR3 sequence reads: CASSLDRNEKLFF. The CDR3 DNA reads TGTGCCAGCAGCTTAGACAGGAATGAAAAACTGTTTTTT. The full variable domain, completed using reference TRBV7-6 and TRBJ1-4, is GAGVSQSPRYKVTKRGQDVALRCDPISGHVSLYWYRQALGQGPEFLTYFNYEAQQDKSGLPNDRFSAERPEGSISTLTIQRTEQRDSAMYRCASSLDRNEKLFFGSGTQLSVL.

This clonotype was found many times. The V call is TRBV5-1, the J call TRBJ1-2; tentative D call: TRBD1 (6 bases). The CDR3 contains 15 residues. Germline V lookup: CDR1 SGHRS, CDR2 YFSETQ. The V end lost 5 bases, the J end lost 4 bases, and 18 bases lay between the germline ends. As DNA, the CDR3 is TGCGCCAGCAGAAACCAAACAGGGAGCGGCTATGGCTACACCTTC. Translating it yields CASRNQTGSGYGYTF.

V and J are TRBV20-1 and TRBJ1-5; TRBD1 matches 8 bases. The junction had 18 bases not matched to a gene; V was cut back by 5 bases and J by 6 bases. CDR1 and CDR2 from the germline V gene are DFQATT and SNEGSKA (reference sequence). The CDR3 has 17 amino acids. CDR3 sequence reads: CSAGLPRDRGLGQPQHF. CDR3 DNA sequence: TGCAGTGCTGGTTTACCGCGAGACAGGGGTTTGGGTCAGCCCCAGCATTTT.

This clonotype occurred many times. This chain uses TRBV20-1 with TRBJ2-5, with 8 nucleotides matching TRBD2. Losses at the gene ends were 5 bases for V and 4 bases for J; bases not matched to a gene: 12. Germline CDR1 is DFQATT and CDR2 is SNEGSKA (reference sequence). There are 15 residues in the CDR3. CDR3 DNA: TGCAGTGCTTCGCCGGGACTAGGGGAGAGAGAGACCCAGTACTTC. Protein: CSASPGLGERETQYF.

There are many counts of this clonotype. The rearrangement links TRBV6-2 or TRBV6-3 to TRBJ2-7; tentatively, D is TRBD1 (6 bases). The CDR3 runs to 13 residues. Germline V CDR1 and CDR2: MNHEY, SVGEGT. V lost 8 bases to trimming and J lost 1 base, with 12 bases between them. The CDR3 nucleotides are TGTGCCAGCCGGCAGGGGTCTTCCTACGAGCAGTACTTC. Protein sequence: CASRQGSSYEQYF.

The V gene is TRBV19, the J gene TRBJ2-1; D not resolved. CDR1 and CDR2 from the germline V gene are LNHDA and SQIVND (reference sequence). Between the trimmed V and J ends, which lost 4 bases and 3 bases, there was a span of 13 bases. The CDR3 runs 15 residues. CDR3 region: CASSRRLADYNEQFF. The DNA of the CDR3 is TGTGCCAGTAGTAGACGACTGGCCGACTACAATGAGCAGTTCTTC.

This clonotype was seen once. The chain recombines TRBV12-3 or TRBV12-4 with TRBJ1-5; D is ambiguous. The ends were cut back, 6 bases at V and 7 bases at J, with 16 bases in the middle. The CDR3 sequence is 14 residues long. In DNA form, the CDR3 reads TGTGCCAGCAGCCCCGGGGATCCCTCGCAGCCCCAGCATTTT. This sequence encodes CASSPGDPSQPQHF.

The chain employs TRBV2 and TRBJ2-7; 9 bases are shared with TRBD1. Trimming at V came to 6 bases and at J to 6 bases, leaving 9 bases not matched to a gene. The germline CDR1 and CDR2 sequences are SNHLY and FYNNEI. CDR3 length: 14 amino acids. CDR3 in DNA: TGTGCCAGCAGCAGACAGGGGGAGCCGGTCGAGCAGTACTTC. Translating it yields CASSRQGEPVEQYF. Full variable domain (outside the CDR3, taken from reference TRBV2 and TRBJ2-7): EPEVTQTPSHQVTQMGQEVILRCVPISNHLYFYWYRQILGQKVEFLVSFYNNEISEKSEIFDDQFSVERPDGSNFTLKIRSTKLEDSAMYFCASSRQGEPVEQYFGPGTRLTVT.

This clonotype was recorded many times. This chain joins TRBV28 and TRBJ2-3, with D perhaps TRBD1 (6 bases). Germline CDR1 MDHEN, CDR2 SYDVKM. This CDR3 has 10 amino acids. Trimming pared 5 bases from V and 11 bases from J, leaving 8 bases between. The CDR3 coding sequence is TGTGCCAGCAGTAGAGGGGGGCAGTATTTT. The encoded protein is CASSRGGQYF.

As for this clonotype: A read error may produce the germline difference seen at one junction end. This chain joins TRBV5-4 and TRBJ2-3; 10 bases match TRBD2. The CDR3 is 17 amino acids. The V gene's germline CDR1 is SGHNT and CDR2 YYREEE (reference sequence). CDR3 DNA: TGTGCCAGCACCCCTGGGGTCATAGCGGGGGGCACAAATACGCAGTATTTT. The encoded protein is CASTPGVIAGGTNTQYF.

This clonotype was detected only a few times. The chain links TRBV15 to TRBJ2-1; TRBD2 matches at 10 bases. The germline V gene encodes CDR1 LNHNV and CDR2 YYDKDF (reference sequence). With 4 bases clipped from V and 9 bases from J, the junction kept 6 bases outside the gene matches. The CDR3 loop spans 14 amino acids. In DNA form, the CDR3 reads TGTGCCACCAGCACAGGACTAGCGGCCGGTGAGCAGTTCTTC. As protein: CATSTGLAAGEQFF.

V usage is TRBV6-1 and J usage is TRBJ2-3; D not resolved. This CDR3 is 12 amino acids long. The V and J ends lost 11 bases and 4 bases respectively, with 13 bases between them. The germline V gene has CDR1 MNHNS and CDR2 SASEGT. The CDR3 here is CASIPGADTQYF. The CDR3 nucleotides read TGTGCCTCCATCCCTGGGGCAGATACGCAGTATTTT.

The sample holds a few counts of this clonotype. The chain has TRBV5-8 and TRBJ1-1; no firm D call. This CDR3 region has 14 residues. Trimming shortened V by 3 bases and J by 0 bases, and 9 bases separated the two germline ends. Germline CDR1 reads SGHTS; CDR2 reads YDEGEE. CDR3 coding DNA: TGTGCCAGCAGCTACCAACTTTTGAACACTGAAGCTTTCTTT. Protein product: CASSYQLLNTEAFF.

In the case of this clonotype: The junction departs from germline at one end; a sequencing error may be responsible. V is TRBV28 and J is TRBJ1-6, with D possibly TRBD1 on 5 matching bases. This CDR3 is built from 16 residues. Germline lookup yields CDR1 MDHEN and CDR2 SYDVKM. The DNA of the CDR3 is TGTGCCAGCAGTTTCTATCGGGGCTCCTATAAGTCACCCCTCCACTTT. Protein sequence: CASSFYRGSYKSPLHF.

The CDR3 DNA follows: TGTGCCAGCAGCTTACAGGGGAACACCGGGGAGCTGTTTTTT. Amino acid sequence: CASSLQGNTGELFF. This sequence joins TRBV7-9 and TRBJ2-2, with D possibly TRBD1 on 5 matching bases. CDR1 SEHNR and CDR2 FQNEAQ come from the germline V gene (reference sequence). Trimming removed 2 bases from V and 1 base from J, with 5 bases in between. This CDR3 contains 14 residues.

This clonotype was detected ten times or more. The V and J genes are TRBV7-8 and TRBJ2-7; 13 nucleotides agree with TRBD2. Trimming cost V 1 base and J 6 bases; bases outside gene matches: 3. CDR1 SGHVS and CDR2 FQNEAQ come from the germline V gene. The CDR3 extends over 15 amino acids. CDR3 sequence: CASSLGLAGGSEQYF. The CDR3 DNA is TGTGCCAGCAGCTTAGGACTAGCGGGAGGAAGCGAGCAGTACTTC.

V is TRBV7-2 and J is TRBJ1-5, with TRBD1 as a possible D gene (6 bases). Germline V gene data show CDR1 as SGHTA and CDR2 as FQGNSA. V gave up 5 bases and J gave up 5 bases, with 10 bases separating them. This CDR3 has 13 residues. CDR3 nucleotides: TGTGCCAGCAGCAACCAGGGGTATCAGCCCCAGCATTTT. Translating it yields CASSNQGYQPQHF.

This clonotype was counted only a few times. This CDR3 reads CASRDEAHNSYEQYF. For the CDR3, the DNA is TGTGCCAGTAGGGATGAAGCGCATAACTCCTACGAGCAGTACTTC. The chain joins TRBV19 to TRBJ2-7; D is uncertain. With 6 bases removed from V and 0 bases from J, the gap between germline ends came to 15 bases. Germline CDR1 is LNHDA and CDR2 is SQIVND (reference sequence). The CDR3 contains 15 residues.

There are many counts of this clonotype. V usage is TRBV20-1 and J usage is TRBJ2-7; a weak D match, TRBD2 (6 bases). CDR3 size: 14 residues. The V end was cut by 2 bases, the J end by 7 bases, with 18 bases between. Germline V gives CDR1 DFQATT, CDR2 SNEGSKA (reference sequence). In DNA form, the CDR3 reads TGCAGTGCTAGATTAGTGGCGGGAACTTGGGAGCAGTACTTC. It translates to CSARLVAGTWEQYF.

There are a few counts of this clonotype. This sequence joins TRBV13 and TRBJ1-1; D remains unclear. Germline loops: CDR1 PRHDT, CDR2 FYEKMQ (reference sequence). V lost 5 bases and J 2 bases, leaving 18 bases between the germline ends. The CDR3 extends over 16 amino acids. The DNA of the CDR3 is TGTGCCAGCAGCGCACCCTCAGAGGCAAGAAACACTGAAGCTTTCTTT. It translates to CASSAPSEARNTEAFF.